The clone carrying this T cell receptor (beta chain) was counted between two and nine times. The data derive from a study of patients and donors after allogeneic stem cell transplantation. Trimming shortened V by 0 bases and J by 1 base, and 6 bases separated the two germline ends. Germline CDR1 LGHDT, CDR2 YNNKEL (reference sequence). CDR3 length equals 14 residues. Each CDR3 protein gets one entry after TCRdb re-called the RT-PCR reads with MiXCR. The sample holds about 90,000 distinct CDR3 sequences, under 50% seen once. V usage is TRBV3-1 and J usage is TRBJ1-1; D gene ambiguous. The sequenced material came from blood, either unsorted or a sorted T cell fraction (not recorded which). The source is a human donor who was either an allogeneic HSCT recipient or a stem cell or donor lymphocyte infusion donor (not recorded which). It is not recorded whose cells these are; they may come from a transplant donor. The CDR3 loop reads CASSQENRNTEAFF. CDR3 nucleotide sequence: TGTGCCAGCAGCCAAGAAAACAGGAACACTGAAGCTTTCTTT.